Below, 17 T cell receptor beta chains from the same sample are listed, as sequenced in a study. Each CDR3 protein is one row after TCRdb ran MiXCR on the 5' RACE reads. The sample holds roughly 54,000 distinct CDR3 sequences; over 15% are singletons and the top ten take around 2%. Sequencing input: naive CD4+ T cells sorted from blood. Subset given: naive CD4+ T cells, CD4+CD45RA+CD25-. These receptors originate from a female donor with breast cancer.

The chain employs TRBV5-1 and TRBJ2-7; possibly TRBD1 for D (6 bases). This CDR3 region has 15 residues. V shed 4 bases and J shed 10 bases, with 24 bases lying between them. The V gene's germline CDR1 is SGHRS and CDR2 YFSETQ. This CDR3 is CASSPSGHEVSGQYF. The CDR3 DNA sequence: TGCGCCAGCAGCCCCTCGGGACATGAGGTATCGGGTCAGTACTTC.

The chain recombines TRBV20-1 with TRBJ2-7, with unresolved D. Germline V gene sequence: CDR1 DFQATT, CDR2 SNEGSKA (reference sequence). V was shortened by 6 bases and J by 0 bases, with 15 bases between the two germline ends. The CDR3 sequence is 14 residues long. Written as DNA, the CDR3 is TGCAGTGCCCCATATCCGGCCAACTCCTACGAGCAGTACTTC. Translation: CSAPYPANSYEQYF.

This clonotype has ten or more counts. The genes are TRBV4-2 and TRBJ2-7, with 14 bases matching TRBD2. This CDR3 is built from 18 residues. Losses at the gene ends were 0 bases for V and 4 bases for J; bases not matched to a gene: 8. Per the germline V gene, CDR1 is LGHNA and CDR2 is YNFKEQ. CDR3: CASSQDGMTSGRDYEQYF. DNA of the CDR3: TGTGCCAGCAGCCAAGATGGAATGACTAGCGGGAGGGATTACGAGCAGTACTTC.

Turning to this clonotype: A much larger clone differs by one base, so this may be a read error. This chain uses TRBV20-1 with TRBJ2-3; 9 bases agree with TRBD2. Germline V gene lookup returns CDR1 DFQATT and CDR2 SNEGSKA (reference sequence). The length of the CDR3 is 15 residues. CDR3 in DNA: TGCAGTGTGTTTTCGGGACTAGCATCGTCAGATACGCGGTATTTT. Its protein product is CSVFSGLASSDTRYF.

The V and J genes are TRBV18 and TRBJ2-1; 9 bases align to TRBD1. Looked up from germline, CDR1 is KGHSH and CDR2 is LQKENI. The CDR3 consists of 14 residues. Losses at the gene ends were 5 bases for V and 5 bases for J; bases not matched to a gene: 4. In DNA, the CDR3 is TGTGCCAGCTCAAACAGGGGGCAGAACAATGAGCAGTTCTTC. This gives the protein CASSNRGQNNEQFF. Based on the CDR3 plus reference TRBV18 and TRBJ2-1, the full variable domain is NAGVMQNPRHLVRRRGQEARLRCSPMKGHSHVYWYRQLPEEGLKFMVYLQKENIIDESGMPKERFSAEFPKEGPSILRIQQVVRGDSAAYFCASSNRGQNNEQFFGPGTRLTVL.

This clonotype was seen a few times. This chain joins TRBV7-3 and TRBJ2-5; D ambiguous. Germline V gives CDR1 SGHTA, CDR2 FQGTGA. The CDR3 totals 15 residues. Deletions cut 4 bases from V and 3 bases from J, with 15 bases between. In nucleotides, the CDR3 is TGTGCCAGCAGCTCCCAGCATGGTCGGGAAGAGACCCAGTACTTC. Translation: CASSSQHGREETQYF.

This clonotype has a handful of counts. The rearrangement links TRBV6-1 to TRBJ2-4, with TRBD2 matching 8 bases. The CDR3 contains 15 residues. V was pared by 6 bases and J by 1 base, with 5 bases of the junction left unmatched. CDR1 and CDR2 from the germline V gene are MNHNS and SASEGT. CDR3 sequence (DNA): TGTGCCAGCAGACAAGCGGGAGTGGCCAAAAACATTCAGTACTTC. Residues: CASRQAGVAKNIQYF.

This clonotype was detected a few times. The V gene is TRBV5-1, the J gene TRBJ1-4, with 8 positions matching TRBD1. Germline CDR1 reads SGHRS; CDR2 reads YFSETQ. V shed 4 bases, J shed 8 bases, and the junction held 7 bases outside the gene matches. The CDR3 runs to 14 residues. The CDR3 DNA follows: TGCGCCAGCAGCGCAGGACAGGGTTACGAAAAACTGTTTTTT. This translates into CASSAGQGYEKLFF.

As concerns this clonotype: At one of its ends the junction is not consistent with the germline gene, which may arise from a read error. CDR3: CAGSPKVDTQYF. DNA of the CDR3: TGTGCCGGCAGCCCAAAGGTGGATACGCAGTATTTT. The V gene is TRBV7-2, the J gene TRBJ2-3; D gene ambiguous. This CDR3 is 12 amino acids long. Germline CDR1 and CDR2: SGHTA and FQGNSA.

V and J are TRBV12-3 or TRBV12-4 and TRBJ1-1; 8 bases line up with TRBD1. With 6 bases clipped from V and 4 bases from J, the junction kept 10 bases outside the gene matches. CDR3 length: 15 residues. The CDR3: CASSPHGQGITEAFF. In nucleotides, the CDR3 is TGTGCCAGCAGCCCGCATGGACAGGGAATCACTGAAGCTTTCTTT.

Worth noting for this clonotype: Mismatch with germline at one junction end may stem from a read error. The J gene is TRBJ2-6, the V gene TRBV9; 7 positions agree with TRBD1. The CDR3 sequence is 16 residues long. Germline V gives CDR1 SGDLS, CDR2 YYNGEE. The CDR3 DNA reads TGTGCCAGCAGCGCGGGACAGCGCTCTGGGACCAACGTCCTGACTTTC. Translating gives CASSAGQRSGTNVLTF.

The sample holds many counts of this clonotype. The CDR3 region has the DNA TGCGCCAGCAGCTTGGTTTCAGGGAGGGAGACCCAGTACTTC. It codes for CASSLVSGRETQYF. This chain joins TRBV5-1 and TRBJ2-5, with a tentative D call TRBD2 (6 bases). CDR3 length: 14 amino acids. V was cut by 0 bases and J by 5 bases, with 11 bases left in between. The germline gives CDR1 SGHRS, CDR2 YFSETQ.

This clonotype came up a few times. The V and J genes are TRBV27 and TRBJ2-5, with 11 bases lining up with TRBD1. Germline CDR1 and CDR2: MNHEY and SMNVEV (reference sequence). There are 15 residues in the CDR3. With 8 bases clipped from V and 1 base from J, the junction kept 6 bases outside the gene matches. CDR3 DNA: TGTGCCAGCGGCACCGGGACAGGGGGCCAAGAGACCCAGTACTTC. Protein sequence: CASGTGTGGQETQYF.

This clonotype was seen more than once but under ten times. V usage is TRBV7-9 and J usage is TRBJ2-1, with D perhaps TRBD2 (5 bases). The CDR3 is 13 amino acids. Trimming stripped 5 bases from V and 15 bases from J, with 20 bases between. Germline loops: CDR1 SEHNR, CDR2 FQNEAQ (reference sequence). The CDR3 loop reads CASSDLESGVRFF. The CDR3 nucleotides are TGTGCCAGCAGCGACCTTGAAAGCGGAGTCCGGTTCTTC.

A note on this clonotype: A much larger clone sits a single nucleotide away, making a read error possible. The gene calls are TRBV10-3 and TRBJ2-3, with unresolved D. CDR3 length: 12 amino acids. Germline CDR1 ENHRY, CDR2 SYGVKD. CDR3 in amino acids: CAIGESRDTQYF. The CDR3 coding sequence is TGTGCCATCGGTGAGTCAAGGGATACGCAGTATTTT.

This clonotype was seen repeatedly, ten times or more. The chain uses TRBV4-3 and TRBJ2-7, with D perhaps given as TRBD1 or TRBD2 (5 bases each). The CDR3 totals 15 residues. The V end was cut by 0 bases, the J end by 11 bases, with 20 bases between. CDR1 and CDR2 (germline): LGHNA, YSLEER. The CDR3 protein is CASSQERDPRDQKYF. The CDR3 region has the DNA TGCGCCAGCAGCCAAGAAAGGGACCCCCGGGACCAAAAGTACTTC.

This clonotype was recorded many times. The chain carries TRBV12-3 or TRBV12-4 and TRBJ2-3; the D is unclear. V lost 2 bases and J 0 bases, leaving 6 bases between the germline ends. This CDR3 region has 14 residues. The CDR3: CASSLPPSTDTQYF. The CDR3 region has the DNA TGTGCCAGCAGTTTACCCCCTAGCACAGATACGCAGTATTTT.